A selection of T cell receptor beta chains follows, all from one sample in a study of post-analysis software for immune sequencing data. TCRdb re-called the PCR reads through MiXCR, storing one row per CDR3 protein. The sample yields some 240,000 distinct CDR3 sequences, about 38% seen once. The sample was blood. These receptors all stem from a girl between 5 and 17 years old with multiple sclerosis. Each CDR3 is given with its conserved first and last residue. The D gene is left open where the match is weak. Clone size is given for some rows only: seen once, a few or many times, or a class if the clone is expanded.

size	V	J	D	CDR3	DNA
-	TRBV4-2	TRBJ1-1	TRBD1	CASLDRATMNTEAFF	TGTGCCAGCCTGGACAGGGCCACGATGAACACTGAAGCTTTCTTT
-	TRBV18	TRBJ2-1	-	CASSPYARGQNEQFF	TGTGCCAGCTCACCATATGCTCGAGGGCAGAATGAGCAGTTCTTC
few	TRBV27	TRBJ2-1	-	CASSFLGAYYNEQFF	TGTGCCAGCAGTTTCTTGGGGGCTTACTACAATGAGCAGTTCTTC
many	TRBV5-6	TRBJ2-1	-	CASSRVDWNEQFF	TGTGCCAGCAGCCGAGTTGACTGGAATGAGCAGTTCTTC
many	TRBV7-2	TRBJ2-1	-	CASTTGGLVVNEQFF	TGTGCCAGCACGACGGGCGGGTTAGTAGTGAATGAGCAGTTCTTC
-	TRBV10-3	TRBJ2-2	TRBD2	CAISEPKTSGANTGELFF	TGTGCCATCAGTGAGCCAAAAACTAGCGGAGCGAACACCGGGGAGCTGTTTTTT
-	TRBV27	TRBJ1-1	-	CASKRGGRGTEAFF	TGTGCCAGTAAGAGAGGGGGACGGGGGACTGAAGCTTTCTTT
many	TRBV6-6	TRBJ1-4	-	CASSGLRTNEKLFF	TGTGCCAGCAGTGGCCTCCGGACGAATGAAAAACTGTTTTTT
-	TRBV18	TRBJ2-5	TRBD1	CASSSGGTGTETQYF	TGTGCCAGCTCATCGGGCGGGACAGGGACTGAGACCCAGTACTTC
few	TRBV29-1	TRBJ2-4	-	CGVETEVFVQYF	TGCGGCGTAGAGACAGAAGTCTTCGTTCAGTACTTC
-	TRBV4-1	TRBJ2-7	-	CASSPGQFHEQYF	TGCGCCAGCAGCCCAGGGCAGTTCCACGAGCAGTACTTC
-	TRBV7-2	TRBJ1-2	-	CASSLAAMGYGYTF	TGTGCCAGCAGCTTAGCGGCAATGGGGTATGGCTACACCTTC
few	TRBV6-1	TRBJ2-5	-	CASSEEVTQYF	TGTGCCAGCAGTGAAGAGGTGACCCAGTACTTC
-	TRBV20-1	TRBJ1-2	-	CSARVGSYGYTF	TGCAGTGCTAGAGTGGGCTCTTATGGCTACACCTTC
-	TRBV12-3/TRBV12-4	TRBJ1-1	-	CASSLIPGRGTEAFF	TGTGCCAGCAGTTTAATCCCGGGCCGGGGAACTGAAGCTTTCTTT
-	TRBV7-9	TRBJ2-5	-	CASSPRAQGETQYF	TGTGCCAGCAGCCCCAGGGCCCAAGGAGAGACCCAGTACTTC
many	TRBV6-5	TRBJ2-1	TRBD1	CASATQGPVSYNEQFF	TGTGCCAGCGCGACACAGGGGCCGGTTTCCTACAATGAGCAGTTCTTC
many	TRBV29-1	TRBJ1-2	TRBD1	CSVTGQGQGYTF	TGCAGCGTGACAGGACAGGGGCAAGGCTACACCTTC
-	TRBV10-3	TRBJ2-7	-	CAISENAYEQYF	TGTGCCATCAGTGAGAACGCCTACGAGCAGTACTTC
many	TRBV5-5	TRBJ1-5	TRBD1	CASSLGGGQYQPQHF	TGTGCCAGCAGCTTGGGTGGGGGACAGTACCAGCCCCAGCATTTT
many	TRBV7-9	TRBJ2-1	-	CASSGIRAYNEQFF	TGTGCCAGCAGCGGGATAAGAGCCTACAATGAGCAGTTCTTC
many	TRBV6-4	TRBJ2-1	-	CASSEQGTGPYNEQFF	TGTGCCAGCAGTGAACAGGGAACGGGGCCCTACAATGAGCAGTTCTTC
-	TRBV5-6	TRBJ2-7	-	CASSSGPYEQYF	TGTGCCAGCAGCTCGGGACCTTACGAGCAGTACTTC
few	TRBV9	TRBJ1-4	-	CASSVGAGAKKLFF	TGTGCCAGCAGCGTCGGGGCAGGGGCTAAAAAACTGTTTTTT
many	TRBV7-2	TRBJ2-1	TRBD2	CASSSQLAEGSNEQFF	TGTGCCAGCAGCTCTCAGCTAGCGGAGGGAAGCAATGAGCAGTTCTTC
once	TRBV10-3	TRBJ1-1	-	CASSEQGQRNTEAFF	TGTGCCAGCAGTGAACAAGGACAGAGGAACACTGAAGCTTTCTTT
-	TRBV7-2	TRBJ1-2	-	CASSPPGLGYTF	TGTGCCAGCAGCCCCCCCGGCCTGGGCTACACCTTC